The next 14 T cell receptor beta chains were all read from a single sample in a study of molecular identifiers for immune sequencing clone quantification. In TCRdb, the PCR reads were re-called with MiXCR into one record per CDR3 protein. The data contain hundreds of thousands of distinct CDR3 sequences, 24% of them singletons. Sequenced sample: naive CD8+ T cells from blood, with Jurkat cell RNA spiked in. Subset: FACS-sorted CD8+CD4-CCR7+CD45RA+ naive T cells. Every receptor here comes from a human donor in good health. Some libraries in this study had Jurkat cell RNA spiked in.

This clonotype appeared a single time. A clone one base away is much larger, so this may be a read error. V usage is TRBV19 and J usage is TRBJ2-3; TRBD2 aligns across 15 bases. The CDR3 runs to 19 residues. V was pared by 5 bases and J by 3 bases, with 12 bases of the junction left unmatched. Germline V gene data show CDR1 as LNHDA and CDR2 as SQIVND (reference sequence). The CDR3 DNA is TGTGCCAGTAGTTCGAATGGACTAGCGGGGGGGCCTTTGACAGATACGCAGTATTTT. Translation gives CASSSNGLAGGPLTDTQYF.

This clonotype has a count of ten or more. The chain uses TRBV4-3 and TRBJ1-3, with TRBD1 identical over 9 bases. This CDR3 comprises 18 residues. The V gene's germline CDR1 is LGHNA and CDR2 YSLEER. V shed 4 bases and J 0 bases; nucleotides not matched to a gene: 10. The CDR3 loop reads CASSPQGAQWSSGNTIYF. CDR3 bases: TGCGCCAGCAGCCCACAGGGGGCTCAATGGAGCTCTGGAAACACCATATATTTT.

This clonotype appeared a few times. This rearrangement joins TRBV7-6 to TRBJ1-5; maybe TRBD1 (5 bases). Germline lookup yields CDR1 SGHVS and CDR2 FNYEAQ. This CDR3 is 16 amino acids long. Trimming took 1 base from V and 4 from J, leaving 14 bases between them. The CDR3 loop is CASSLGGPGSNQPQHF. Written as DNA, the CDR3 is TGTGCCAGCAGCTTAGGGGGCCCAGGGTCAAATCAGCCCCAGCATTTT.

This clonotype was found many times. The CDR3 DNA is TGTGCCAGTAGTATCTTTGGACTAGCGGGGCCGGAGCAGTTCTTC. It encodes CASSIFGLAGPEQFF. The chain links TRBV19 to TRBJ2-1, with TRBD2 matching 12 bases. Germline trimming cut 3 bases from V and 10 bases from J; bases unmatched to any gene: 7. CDR3 length equals 15 residues. Germline loops: CDR1 LNHDA, CDR2 SQIVND (reference sequence).

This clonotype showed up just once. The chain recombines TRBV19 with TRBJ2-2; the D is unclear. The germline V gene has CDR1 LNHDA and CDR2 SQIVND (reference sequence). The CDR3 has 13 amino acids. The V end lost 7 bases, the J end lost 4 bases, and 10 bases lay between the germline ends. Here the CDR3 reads CASTEYGTGELFF. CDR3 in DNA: TGTGCCAGTACGGAGTACGGCACCGGGGAGCTGTTTTTT. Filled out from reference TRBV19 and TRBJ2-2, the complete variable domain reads DGGITQSPKYLFRKEGQNVTLSCEQNLNHDAMYWYRQDPGQGLRLIYYSQIVNDFQKGDIAEGYSVSREKKESFPLTVTSAQKNPTAFYLCASTEYGTGELFFGEGSRLTVL.

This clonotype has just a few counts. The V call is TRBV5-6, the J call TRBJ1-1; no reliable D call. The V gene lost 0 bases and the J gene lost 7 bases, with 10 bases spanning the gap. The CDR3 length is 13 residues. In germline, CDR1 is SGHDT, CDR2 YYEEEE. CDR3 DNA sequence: TGTGCCAGCAGCTTGGTGGCACCCCATGAAGCTTTCTTT. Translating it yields CASSLVAPHEAFF.

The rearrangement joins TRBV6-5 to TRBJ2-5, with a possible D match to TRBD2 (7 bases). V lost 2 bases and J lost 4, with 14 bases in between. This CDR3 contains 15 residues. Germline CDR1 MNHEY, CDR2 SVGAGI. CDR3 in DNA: TGTGCCAGCAGTTACGGGGGGGCTTACGGAGAGACCCAGTACTTC. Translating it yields CASSYGGAYGETQYF.

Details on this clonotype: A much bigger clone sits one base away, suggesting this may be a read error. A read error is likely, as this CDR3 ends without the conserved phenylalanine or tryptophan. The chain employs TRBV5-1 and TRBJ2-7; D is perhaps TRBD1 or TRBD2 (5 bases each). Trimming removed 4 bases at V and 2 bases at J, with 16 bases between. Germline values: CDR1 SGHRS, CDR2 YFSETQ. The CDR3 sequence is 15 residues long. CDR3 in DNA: TGCGCCAGCAGCCTAGCCCGGACAACTACCTACGAGCAGTACCTC. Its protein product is CASSLARTTTYEQYL.

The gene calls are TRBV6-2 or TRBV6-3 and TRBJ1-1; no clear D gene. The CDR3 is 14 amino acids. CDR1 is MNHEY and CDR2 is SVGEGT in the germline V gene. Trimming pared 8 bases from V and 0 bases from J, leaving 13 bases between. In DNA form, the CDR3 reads TGTGCCAGCTCGTGGGCCCTCATGAACACTGAAGCTTTCTTT. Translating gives CASSWALMNTEAFF.

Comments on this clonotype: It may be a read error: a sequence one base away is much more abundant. The CDR3 here is CSVVDSLKKLFF. Here the CDR3 DNA reads TGCAGCGTTGTGGACAGTCTCAAAAAACTGTTTTTT. The chain has TRBV29-1 and TRBJ1-4, with a tentative D call TRBD1 (6 bases). The CDR3 is made up of 12 amino acids. Trimming took off 4 bases at V and 9 bases at J, with 12 bases between the two ends. CDR1 is SQVTM and CDR2 is ANQGSEA in the germline V gene.

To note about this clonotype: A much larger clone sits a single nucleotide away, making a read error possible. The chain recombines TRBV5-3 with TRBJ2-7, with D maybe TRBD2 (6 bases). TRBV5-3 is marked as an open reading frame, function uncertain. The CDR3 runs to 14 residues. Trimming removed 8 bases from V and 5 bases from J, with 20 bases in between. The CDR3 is CASSLGLAIDEQYF. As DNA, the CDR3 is TGTGCCAGCAGCCTGGGACTGGCGATAGACGAGCAGTACTTC.

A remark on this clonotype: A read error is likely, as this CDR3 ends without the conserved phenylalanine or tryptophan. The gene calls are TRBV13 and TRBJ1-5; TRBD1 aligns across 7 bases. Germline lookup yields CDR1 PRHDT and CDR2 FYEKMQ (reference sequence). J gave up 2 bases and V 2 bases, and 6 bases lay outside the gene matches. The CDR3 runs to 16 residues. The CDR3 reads CASSLHTGVGNQPQHL. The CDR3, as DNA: TGTGCCAGCAGCTTACACACAGGGGTAGGCAATCAGCCCCAGCATTTA.

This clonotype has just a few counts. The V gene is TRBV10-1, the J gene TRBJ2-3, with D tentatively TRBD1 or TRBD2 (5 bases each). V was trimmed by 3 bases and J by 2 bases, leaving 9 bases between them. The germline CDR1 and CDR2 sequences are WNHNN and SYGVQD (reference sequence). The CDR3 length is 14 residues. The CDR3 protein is CASSDGGATDTQYF. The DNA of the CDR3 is TGCGCCAGCAGTGATGGGGGTGCCACAGATACGCAGTATTTT.

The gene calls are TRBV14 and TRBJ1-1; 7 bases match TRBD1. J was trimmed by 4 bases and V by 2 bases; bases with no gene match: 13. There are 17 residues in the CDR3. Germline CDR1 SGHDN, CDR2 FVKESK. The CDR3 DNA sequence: TGTGCCAGCAGCCAACTACAGGGGCTGGATCTAGGCACTGAAGCTTTCTTT. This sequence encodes CASSQLQGLDLGTEAFF.